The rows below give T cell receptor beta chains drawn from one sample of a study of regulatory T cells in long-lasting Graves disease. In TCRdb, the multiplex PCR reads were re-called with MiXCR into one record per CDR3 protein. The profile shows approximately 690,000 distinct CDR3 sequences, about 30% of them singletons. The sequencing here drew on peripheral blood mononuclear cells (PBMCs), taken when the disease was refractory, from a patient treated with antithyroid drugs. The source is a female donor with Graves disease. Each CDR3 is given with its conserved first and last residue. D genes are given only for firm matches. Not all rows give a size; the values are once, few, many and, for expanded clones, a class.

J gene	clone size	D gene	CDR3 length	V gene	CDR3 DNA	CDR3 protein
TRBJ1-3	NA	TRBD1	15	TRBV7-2	TGTGCCAGCAGCTTGGGACAGCGTGCGGGAAACACCATATATTTT	CASSLGQRAGNTIYF
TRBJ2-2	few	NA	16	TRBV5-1	TGCGCCAGCAGGGTTGGGTCAGGAGGCGACACCGGGGAGCTGTTTTTT	CASRVGSGGDTGELFF
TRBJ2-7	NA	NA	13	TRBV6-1	TGTGCCAGCAAAAGAGGAGACTCCTACGAGCAGTACTTC	CASKRGDSYEQYF
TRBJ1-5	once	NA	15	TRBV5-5	TGTGCCAGCAGCTTGAATCAGTATAGCAATCAGCCCCAGCATTTT	CASSLNQYSNQPQHF
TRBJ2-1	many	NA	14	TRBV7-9	TGTGCCAGCAGCTTAGACGGCCTACACAATGAGCAGTTCTTC	CASSLDGLHNEQFF
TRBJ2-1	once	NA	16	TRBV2	TGTGCCAGCAGAGCCCAACTAGTTTCTTCCTACAATGAGCAGTTCTTC	CASRAQLVSSYNEQFF
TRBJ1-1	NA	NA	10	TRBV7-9	TGTGCCAGCAGCGATACGACAGGCCGCTTT	CASSDTTGRF
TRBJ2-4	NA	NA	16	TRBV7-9	TGTGCCAGCAGCCAAGGACAGGGAGGGGTCAAAAACATTCAGTACTTC	CASSQGQGGVKNIQYF
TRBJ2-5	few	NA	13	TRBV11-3	TGTGCCAGCAGCGAGACAGTTTTGGAGACCCAGTACTTC	CASSETVLETQYF
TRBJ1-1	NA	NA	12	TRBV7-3	TGTGCCAGCAGCTTAGAGGGGCATCGAGCTTTCTTT	CASSLEGHRAFF
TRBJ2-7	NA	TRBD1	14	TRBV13	TGTGCCAGCAGCTTCTCCGGGACAGGGAGGGAGCAGTACTTC	CASSFSGTGREQYF
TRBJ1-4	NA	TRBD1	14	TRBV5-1	TGCGCCAGCAGCTTGGAGACAGGGAATGAAAAACTGTTTTTT	CASSLETGNEKLFF
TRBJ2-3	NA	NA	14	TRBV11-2	TGTGCCAGCAGCTTAGATTTTAGCACAGATACGCAGTATTTT	CASSLDFSTDTQYF
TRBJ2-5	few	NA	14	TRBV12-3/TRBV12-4	TGTGCCAGCAGCCCCACAAGAGGCGGAGAGACCCAGTACTTC	CASSPTRGGETQYF
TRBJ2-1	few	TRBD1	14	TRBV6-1	TGTGCCAGCAGATCCGGGACAGGGAAAAATGAGCAGTTCTTC	CASRSGTGKNEQFF
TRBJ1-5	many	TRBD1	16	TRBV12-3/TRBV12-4	TGTGCCAGCAGTTTAGTTGACAGGGGGCGCGGTCAGCCCCAGCATTTT	CASSLVDRGRGQPQHF
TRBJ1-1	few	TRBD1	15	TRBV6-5	TGTGCCAGCAGTTACCTACAGGGGAAGATGGATGAAGCTCTCTTT	CASSYLQGKMDEALF
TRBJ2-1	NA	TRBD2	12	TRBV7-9	TGTGCCAGCAGCACGATAGCGGGGGAGGGTTTCTTC	CASSTIAGEGFF
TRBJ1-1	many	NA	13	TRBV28	TGTGCCAGCAGATCCCCAGGCGCATGGAAAGCTTTCTTT	CASRSPGAWKAFF
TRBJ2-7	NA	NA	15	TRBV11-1	TGTGCCAGCAGCTCCACCCCCGTGAGTGCCTACGAGCAGTACTTC	CASSSTPVSAYEQYF
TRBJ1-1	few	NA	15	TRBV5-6	TGTGCCAGCAGCTTGCGTAGTTTGCCGAACACTGAAGCTTTCTTT	CASSLRSLPNTEAFF
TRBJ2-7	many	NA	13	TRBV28	TGTGCCAGCAGTCCACCGGGGAGGTACGAGCAGTACTTC	CASSPPGRYEQYF
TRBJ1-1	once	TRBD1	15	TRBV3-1	TGTGCCAGCAGCCAAGAGGCAGGGGGCAACACTGAAGCTTTCTTT	CASSQEAGGNTEAFF
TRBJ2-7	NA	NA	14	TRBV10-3	TGTGCCATCAGTGACGGGGGCCTCACCTACGAGCAGTACTTC	CAISDGGLTYEQYF